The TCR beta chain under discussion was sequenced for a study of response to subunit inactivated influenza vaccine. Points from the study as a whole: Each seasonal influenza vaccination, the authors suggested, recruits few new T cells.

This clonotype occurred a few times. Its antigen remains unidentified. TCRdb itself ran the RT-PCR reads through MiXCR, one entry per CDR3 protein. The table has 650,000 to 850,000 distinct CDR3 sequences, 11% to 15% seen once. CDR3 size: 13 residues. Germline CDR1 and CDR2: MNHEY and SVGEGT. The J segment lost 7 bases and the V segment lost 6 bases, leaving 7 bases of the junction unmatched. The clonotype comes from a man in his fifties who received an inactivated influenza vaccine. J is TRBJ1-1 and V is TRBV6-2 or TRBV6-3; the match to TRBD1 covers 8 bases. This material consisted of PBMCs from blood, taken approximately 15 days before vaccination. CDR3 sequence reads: CASRRRGQNEAFF. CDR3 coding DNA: TGTGCCAGCAGACGCAGGGGGCAAAATGAAGCTTTCTTT.